This entry lists 18 T cell receptor beta chains sequenced from one sample in a study of graft-versus-host responses after intestinal transplantation. The assay was immunoSEQ multiplex PCR, and TCRdb's table has in-frame clones only and misses some. Altogether tens of thousands of clones are present, around 92% being singletons, with the ten largest covering 43%. The material sequenced was PBMCs, taken roughly 260 days after intestinal transplant. The receptors originated from a human patient who received an intestinal transplant, so some T cells may come from the graft donor.

The rearrangement links TRBV6-6 to TRBJ2-7; 8 bases match TRBD2. This CDR3 has 16 residues. Germline-derived CDR1 and CDR2 are MNHNY and SVGAGI (reference sequence). After removal of 7 bases from V and 7 bases from J, the junction contained 18 bases not matched to a gene. The CDR3 DNA sequence: TGTGCCAGCACCCCCGCGGGGGGACTTACCGCCCGGGAGCAGTACTTC. Its translation: CASTPAGGLTAREQYF.

This chain joins TRBV30 and TRBJ2-3, with 9 bases aligning to TRBD2. The CDR3 is 14 residues long. Germline V gives CDR1 GTSNPN, CDR2 SVGIG (reference sequence). Trimming took 4 bases from V and 6 from J; bases not matched to a gene: 8. As DNA, the CDR3 is TGTGCCTGGAAGGTAGCGGGAGAAGGGGATACGCAGTATTTT. Protein: CAWKVAGEGDTQYF. The full variable domain, in which reference TRBV30 and TRBJ2-3 provide the parts outside the CDR3, is SQTIHQWPATLVQPVGSPLSLECTVEGTSNPNLYWYRQAAGRGLQLLFYSVGIGQISSEVPQNLSASRPQDRQFILSSKKLLLSDSGFYLCAWKVAGEGDTQYFGPGTRLTVL.

The chain uses TRBV6-1 and TRBJ2-7; 9 bases fit TRBD2. Germline lookup yields CDR1 MNHNS and CDR2 SASEGT. The CDR3 is made up of 13 amino acids. V gave up 4 bases and J gave up 7 bases; unmatched junction bases: 5. DNA of the CDR3: TGTGCCAGCAGTGGGGGACTAGCTTATGAGCAGTACTTC. Its protein is CASSGGLAYEQYF.

V is TRBV6-1 and J is TRBJ2-7, with D possibly called TRBD1 or TRBD2 (6 bases each). Germline-derived CDR1 and CDR2 are MNHNS and SASEGT. The germline V and J ends were trimmed by 11 bases and 4 bases, with 21 bases remaining between them. This CDR3 spans 14 amino acids. Written as DNA, the CDR3 is TGTGCCTCGCGGGAACAGCCAGGGACATACGAGCAGTACTTC. It codes for CASREQPGTYEQYF.

The genes are TRBV6-6 and TRBJ1-2; 7 bases are a match to TRBD1. Trimming cost V 0 bases and J 7 bases; bases outside gene matches: 5. The germline gives CDR1 MNHNY, CDR2 SVGAGI (reference sequence). This CDR3 is 14 amino acids long. CDR3 sequence: CASSYSPYRGGYTF. For the CDR3, the DNA is TGTGCCAGCAGTTACTCACCCTACAGGGGTGGCTACACCTTC.

The chain couples TRBV5-1 to TRBJ2-7; no clear D gene. In germline, CDR1 is SGHRS, CDR2 YFSETQ. Trimming took 2 bases from V and 0 from J, leaving 9 bases between them. The length of the CDR3 is 14 residues. CDR3 DNA: TGCGCCAGCAGCTTTGACGGTATCTCCTACGAGCAGTACTTC. Translation gives CASSFDGISYEQYF.

CDR3 bases: TGTGCCAGCGGCAGGGGCCCTTACTCTGGAAACACCATATATTTT. This translates into CASGRGPYSGNTIYF. This chain uses TRBV5-6 with TRBJ1-3, with TRBD1 as a possible D gene (6 bases). V lost 7 bases to trimming and J lost 0 bases, with 14 bases between them. Germline V lookup: CDR1 SGHDT, CDR2 YYEEEE. The CDR3 contains 15 residues. Complete variable domain (other parts from reference TRBV5-6 and TRBJ1-3): DAGVTQSPTHLIKTRGQQVTLRCSPKSGHDTVSWYQQALGQGPQFIFQYYEEEERQRGNFPDRFSGHQFPNYSSELNVNALLLGDSALYLCASGRGPYSGNTIYFGEGSWLTVV.

The V and J genes are TRBV2 and TRBJ1-6; TRBD1 is a possible D gene (5 bases). Looked up from germline, CDR1 is SNHLY and CDR2 is FYNNEI. V was trimmed by 2 bases and J by 5 bases, leaving 10 bases between them. CDR3 length: 15 residues. The CDR3 bases are TGTGCCAGCAGTGAAAGGGGACTCAATAATTCACCCCTCCACTTT. It codes for CASSERGLNNSPLHF.

This clone was seen only once. The chain couples TRBV28 to TRBJ1-2; 9 bases match TRBD1. Germline V gene sequence: CDR1 MDHEN, CDR2 SYDVKM. The CDR3 runs to 17 residues. Unmatched junction bases numbered 9, after V lost 2 bases and J lost 2 bases. The CDR3 sequence is CASSLTNRGQWNYGYTF. In DNA, the CDR3 is TGTGCCAGCAGTTTAACAAACAGGGGGCAATGGAACTATGGCTACACCTTC.

CDR3 loop: CASSPRAGEGHNEQFF. CDR3 nucleotides: TGTGCCAGCTCACCAAGGGCGGGAGAGGGGCACAATGAGCAGTTCTTC. V and J are TRBV18 and TRBJ2-1; 7 bases fit TRBD2. The CDR3 runs to 16 residues. Germline values: CDR1 KGHSH, CDR2 LQKENI. Trimming removed 2 bases from V and 5 bases from J; junction bases left unmatched: 9. The variable domain in full, completed from reference TRBV18 and TRBJ2-1, reads NAGVMQNPRHLVRRRGQEARLRCSPMKGHSHVYWYRQLPEEGLKFMVYLQKENIIDESGMPKERFSAEFPKEGPSILRIQQVVRGDSAAYFCASSPRAGEGHNEQFFGPGTRLTVL.

This clone was recorded only once. The chain employs TRBV28 and TRBJ1-2; unclear D gene. This CDR3 contains 13 residues. With 5 bases removed from V and 3 bases from J, the gap between germline ends came to 10 bases. Germline V CDR1 and CDR2: MDHEN, SYDVKM. The CDR3 DNA follows: TGTGCCAGCAGTCCAGGACGGGACTATGGCTACACCTTC. Translated, it gives CASSPGRDYGYTF.

The chain recombines TRBV27 with TRBJ2-7; the D gene could be TRBD1 or TRBD2 (7 bases each). The germline V and J ends were trimmed by 2 bases and 3 bases, with 17 bases remaining between them. The germline gives CDR1 MNHEY, CDR2 SMNVEV (reference sequence). There are 16 residues in the CDR3. CDR3 residues: CASSLGPSGGDYEQYF. CDR3 in DNA: TGTGCCAGCAGTTTAGGACCATCAGGGGGGGACTACGAGCAGTACTTC.

The chain uses TRBV7-2 and TRBJ1-5, with a tentative D call TRBD1 (5 bases). CDR3 length equals 13 residues. Trimming cost V 3 bases and J 5 bases, with 8 bases left between them. Germline V lookup: CDR1 SGHTA, CDR2 FQGNSA. CDR3 sequence reads: CASSFAGHQPQHF. In nucleotides, the CDR3 is TGTGCCAGCAGCTTCGCAGGGCATCAGCCCCAGCATTTT.

The rearrangement uses TRBV5-1 and TRBJ2-7, with D perhaps TRBD1 (6 bases). CDR3 size: 14 residues. V was pared by 4 bases and J by 2 bases, with 13 bases between. Germline CDR1 reads SGHRS; CDR2 reads YFSETQ. The CDR3: CASSPDRHTYEQYF. CDR3 DNA: TGCGCCAGCAGCCCCGACAGGCACACCTACGAGCAGTACTTC.

In DNA, the CDR3 is TGTGCCAGCAACCAAGGGGTTTTGAACACTGAAGCTTTCTTT. Amino acids: CASNQGVLNTEAFF. This sequence joins TRBV5-6 and TRBJ1-1; D may be TRBD1 (5 bases). Trimming took off 6 bases at V and 0 bases at J, with 12 bases between the two ends. CDR3 length equals 14 residues. The germline CDR1 and CDR2 sequences are SGHDT and YYEEEE.

There are a few counts of this clone. The J gene is TRBJ1-5, the V gene TRBV2; the match to TRBD1 covers 7 bases. This CDR3 region has 13 residues. CDR1 is SNHLY and CDR2 is FYNNEI in the germline V gene. With V trimmed by 5 bases and J by 4 bases, 2 bases remained unmatched. As DNA, the CDR3 is TGTGCCAGCAGTCGACAGGGAAATCAGCCCCAGCATTTT. Amino acids: CASSRQGNQPQHF.

The chain combines TRBV5-5 with TRBJ1-1; D is perhaps TRBD1 (5 bases). The V and J ends lost 0 bases and 0 bases respectively, with 12 bases between them. In germline, CDR1 is SGHKS, CDR2 YYEKEE (reference sequence). The CDR3 loop spans 16 amino acids. Written as DNA, the CDR3 is TGTGCCAGCAGCTTGGACGGGACGGACATGAACACTGAAGCTTTCTTT. Translation: CASSLDGTDMNTEAFF.

The chain recombines TRBV2 with TRBJ2-2, with unresolved D. V was shortened by 0 bases and J by 2 bases, with 4 bases between the two germline ends. The CDR3 is 14 residues long. The germline CDR1 and CDR2 sequences are SNHLY and FYNNEI. CDR3 coding DNA: TGTGCCAGCAGTGAAGCCGACAACACCGGGGAGCTGTTTTTT. Protein product: CASSEADNTGELFF.